This is a list of T cell receptor beta chains from one sample in a study of OX40 agonist ivuxolimab in advanced cancers. Libraries were prepared by immunoSEQ multiplex PCR; TCRdb keeps only in-frame clonotypes and omits some of them. The sample has tens of thousands of clones, approximately 86% seen once; the top ten hold about 1%. The sample was CD4+ or CD8+ T cells sorted from blood, taken in a trial of the OX40 agonist ivuxolimab. The receptors originated from an adult with an advanced solid tumor such as melanoma, head and neck, liver or kidney cancer. Both conserved end residues are part of each CDR3. The D gene is left open where the match is weak. Size is omitted from some rows. Given values are once, few, many or a class for expanded clones.

d_gene	j_gene	v_gene	abundance	CDR3nt	CDR3aa
TRBD2	TRBJ2-5	TRBV7-9	.	TGTGCCAGCAGCTTCGGCCCGGGAGGCCGTGAAGAGGAGACCCAGTACTTC	CASSFGPGGREEETQYF
.	TRBJ2-2	TRBV6-1	.	TGTGCCAGCAGGCACGGGACAACCGGGGAGCTGTTTTTT	CASRHGTTGELFF
TRBD1	TRBJ2-3	TRBV30	.	TGTGCCTGGAGAGGACAGGTTTCCACAGATACGCAGTATTTT	CAWRGQVSTDTQYF
TRBD1	TRBJ2-7	TRBV12-5	.	TGTGCTAGTGGTTTGACAGGGGAATTATCCGAGCAGTACTTC	CASGLTGELSEQYF
TRBD1	TRBJ1-6	TRBV7-9	.	TGTGCCAGCAGCTTAGGAGGACAGGGGCCCTTTTCACCCCTCCACTTT	CASSLGGQGPFSPLHF
.	TRBJ1-1	TRBV7-9	.	TGTGCCAGCAGACCCCGGACAGATCACACTGAAGCTTTCTTT	CASRPRTDHTEAFF
.	TRBJ2-7	TRBV27	.	TGTGCCAGCACCCGCTCGTTCGTAGGGTCCTACGAGCAGTACTTC	CASTRSFVGSYEQYF
.	TRBJ1-1	TRBV19	.	TGTGCCAGTAGTCGGGCCCCGGGGGAAGCTTTCTTT	CASSRAPGEAFF
.	TRBJ2-5	TRBV18	.	TGTGCCAGCTCACCACCTGGGCAGGGAGTCCAGTACTTC	CASSPPGQGVQYF
.	TRBJ2-7	TRBV10-3	.	TGTGCCATCAGTGGGTTGGCCAACGAGCAGTACTTC	CAISGLANEQYF
.	TRBJ2-2	TRBV4-3	once	TGCGCCAGCAGCCAAGAGTCGTACACCGGGGAGCTGTTTTTT	CASSQESYTGELFF
.	TRBJ2-7	TRBV10-3	.	TGTGCCGCTAGGTTGGGGGGGGACAGCTCCTACGAGCAGTACTTC	CAARLGGDSSYEQYF
TRBD1	TRBJ2-1	TRBV27	.	TGTGCCAGCAGTTTATCGTGGCAGGGGGACAATGAGCAGTTCTTC	CASSLSWQGDNEQFF
TRBD2	TRBJ2-7	TRBV29-1	.	TGCAGCGTTGCCCTCGGGACTACCTACGAGCAGTACTTC	CSVALGTTYEQYF
.	TRBJ1-2	TRBV15	.	TGTGCCACCAGCAGAGATAAGGGATATGGCTACACCTTC	CATSRDKGYGYTF
TRBD1	TRBJ1-1	TRBV27	.	TGTGCCAGCACCCCGGGACAGGGTTTGAACACTGAAGCTTTCTTT	CASTPGQGLNTEAFF
.	TRBJ2-7	TRBV7-2	.	TGTGCCAGCAGCTTAGTGGCTTACTACGAGCAGTACTTC	CASSLVAYYEQYF
.	TRBJ2-3	TRBV7-7	.	TGTGCCAGCAGCTTAGCCGAAGCAGATACGCAGTATTTT	CASSLAEADTQYF
.	TRBJ1-3	TRBV9	.	TGTGCCAGCAGTGGGGAGGTCCTCTCTGGAAACACCATATATTTT	CASSGEVLSGNTIYF
TRBD2	TRBJ2-7	TRBV15	once	TGTGCCACCAGTGGACTAGCGGGAGCATCCTACGAGCAGTACTTC	CATSGLAGASYEQYF
.	TRBJ2-2	TRBV19	.	TGTGCCAGTAGATATAGGACTACACTCACCGGGGAGCTGTTTTTT	CASRYRTTLTGELFF
TRBD2	TRBJ2-1	TRBV5-6	.	TGTGCCAGCAGCAACGGGGGGGCTTACCTGAGCTCCTACAATGAGCAGTTCTTC	CASSNGGAYLSSYNEQFF
.	TRBJ1-2	TRBV19	.	TGTGCCAGTAGTATAAATAGAGGCAGGGGAACTAACTATGGCTACACCTTC	CASSINRGRGTNYGYTF
.	TRBJ1-1	TRBV20-1	.	TGCAGTGTTGTTCAGAACACTGAAGCTTTCTTT	CSVVQNTEAFF
.	TRBJ1-6	TRBV6-6	.	TGTGCCAGCAGTTACTCGGAGGGGAATTCACCCCTCCACTTT	CASSYSEGNSPLHF
.	TRBJ1-3	TRBV5-1	.	TGCGCCAGCAGCAGGGATTGGTCTGGAAACACCATATATTTT	CASSRDWSGNTIYF
TRBD1	TRBJ1-6	TRBV6-5	.	TGTGCCAGCAGTTACTCCCGGGGCTCAGGGGGTTCACCCCTCCACTTT	CASSYSRGSGGSPLHF
.	TRBJ1-1	TRBV6-4	.	TGTGCCAGCAGTGACTCAGAGTACACTGAAGCTTTCTTT	CASSDSEYTEAFF
.	TRBJ1-1	TRBV7-9	.	TGTGCCAGCAGCTTATTGGAGGGGGCTGAAGCTTTCTTT	CASSLLEGAEAFF
.	TRBJ2-7	TRBV6-6	.	TGTGCCAGCAGTGGGGACGTCGGATACGAGCAGTACTTC	CASSGDVGYEQYF
.	TRBJ2-7	TRBV29-1	.	TGCAGCGCCGTTAGGACCGGGGATGACGAGCAGTACTTC	CSAVRTGDDEQYF
TRBD1	TRBJ1-1	TRBV6-6	once	TGTGCCAGCAGTGACAGGGGAACTGAAGCTTTCTTT	CASSDRGTEAFF
TRBD2	TRBJ2-1	TRBV5-1	.	TGCGCCAGCAGCTTGGGAGGACTAGCGGGGAACAATGAGCAGTTCTTC	CASSLGGLAGNNEQFF
TRBD1	TRBJ1-5	TRBV28	.	TGTGCCAGCGGCGGACAGGGCGTTAGCAATCAGCCCCAGCATTTT	CASGGQGVSNQPQHF
.	TRBJ1-5	TRBV12-5	.	TGTGCTAGTGGTGGCGGACAGACAGTCAATCAGCCCCAGCATTTT	CASGGGQTVNQPQHF
TRBD2	TRBJ2-7	TRBV5-1	once	TGCGCCAGCAGCTTGGCCCTAGCGGGCCACGAGCAGTACTTC	CASSLALAGHEQYF
.	TRBJ2-7	TRBV2	.	TGTGCCAGCAGGGAGTTTGACGACGAGCAGTACTTC	CASREFDDEQYF
.	TRBJ2-7	TRBV6-5	.	TGTGCCAGCAGTCCCCTGGGCTACGAGCAGTACTTC	CASSPLGYEQYF
.	TRBJ2-2	TRBV2	few	TGTGCCAGCAAATGGGGGGGGCTCGGCACCGGGGAGCTGTTTTTT	CASKWGGLGTGELFF
TRBD2	TRBJ2-5	TRBV5-1	.	TGCGCCAGCAGCTTGGCTCCGACTAGCGGCCAAGAGACCCAGTACTTC	CASSLAPTSGQETQYF
TRBD1	TRBJ1-5	TRBV23-1	.	TGCGCCAGCAGTCAACAGGGGGATCAGCCCCAGCATTTT	CASSQQGDQPQHF
TRBD1	TRBJ1-4	TRBV10-3	.	TGTGCCATCAGTGATACAGGGGGCGTGGAAAAACTGTTTTTT	CAISDTGGVEKLFF
.	TRBJ2-6	TRBV29-1	.	TGCAGCGTTGAAGACAGTCGGAGCTCTGGGGCCAACGTCCTGACTTTC	CSVEDSRSSGANVLTF
.	TRBJ2-5	TRBV30	.	TGTGCCTGGAAGATTGCGGAGACCCAGTACTTC	CAWKIAETQYF
.	TRBJ2-3	TRBV5-4	once	TGTGCCAGCAGAACGGGAGGCACAGATACGCAGTATTTT	CASRTGGTDTQYF
.	TRBJ2-2	TRBV5-4	.	TGTGCCAGCAGCTCAGGGGCGGGAGTGAACACCGGGGAGCTGTTTTTT	CASSSGAGVNTGELFF
TRBD1	TRBJ1-1	TRBV19	once	TGTGCCAGTAGCCCCCTTTCCGGGACAGGGAGTCCTGAAGCTTTCTTT	CASSPLSGTGSPEAFF
TRBD1	TRBJ2-1	TRBV27	.	TGTGCCAGCAGTTTATCCGGACAGGCGGGCGAGCAGTTCTTC	CASSLSGQAGEQFF
.	TRBJ1-2	TRBV4-1	.	TGCGCCAGCAGCGGGACTGAAGCTAACTATGGCTACACCTTC	CASSGTEANYGYTF
TRBD2	TRBJ2-7	TRBV6-5	.	TGTGCCAGCAGTTACGGCCAAGCGGGGACTTACGAGCAGTACTTC	CASSYGQAGTYEQYF
.	TRBJ2-4	TRBV9	.	TGTGCCAGCTCTGCAGGGGTCTTTGACATTCAGTACTTC	CASSAGVFDIQYF
.	TRBJ1-2	TRBV9	.	TGTGCCAGCACCGAAGGGCTAGGGAGCTATGGCTACACCTTC	CASTEGLGSYGYTF
.	TRBJ1-6	TRBV2	.	TGTGCCAGCAGTGTTGGAGGGCCCCGTTCACCCCTCCACTTT	CASSVGGPRSPLHF
TRBD1	TRBJ1-2	TRBV30	.	TGTGCCTGGGACAGGGGATCCTATGGCTACACCTTC	CAWDRGSYGYTF